This record looks at one TCR beta chain sequence and its context. This table comes from immunoSEQ multiplex PCR, and its TCRdb copy is limited to in-frame clones, with some not included. The data show 180,000 or so clones, 70% to 85% seen once. Germline CDR1 reads MNHEY; CDR2 reads SVGAGI. The ends lost 6 bases at V and 10 bases at J; junction bases unmatched: 7. This CDR3 spans 14 amino acids. The data derive from a study of blood T cell repertoires in COVID-19. Study-level information: PBMCs, B-cell-depleted T cells, or T cells were the source of the cDNA or gDNA that made up the material.

The sample was peripheral blood. The sequence was obtained from a human donor with acute or convalescent COVID-19. The donor label of this sample is uncertain. This chain links TRBV6-5 with TRBJ2-6, with TRBD2 matching over 9 bases. CDR3 sequence reads: CASRESGLANVLTF. As DNA, the CDR3 is TGTGCCAGCAGGGAGTCGGGACTAGCAAACGTCCTGACTTTC.